This T cell receptor (beta chain) is from a study of shared clonotypes between healthy human individuals. The deep-level immunoSEQ assay was used. The method was immunoSEQ multiplex PCR; TCRdb's version includes in-frame clones alone and lacks a portion of them. This sample yields about 380,000 clones, of which 96% are seen a single time; about 0.32% belongs to the top ten. This CDR3 is 15 amino acids long. Germline loops: CDR1 SGHKS, CDR2 YYEKEE (reference sequence). Trimming took off 0 bases at V and 6 bases at J, with 16 bases between the two ends. The sample was memory CD8+ T cells sorted from blood. The subset here: CD45RO+ cells pooled with CCR7-negative TemRA cells. The chain employs TRBV5-5 and TRBJ2-7; D remains unclear. This clonotype was sampled from a man aged 30 to 45 in good health. The CDR3 DNA follows: TGTGCCAGCAGCTTGGGGTTAGGGATGACGTTCGAGCAGTACTTC. It translates to CASSLGLGMTFEQYF.